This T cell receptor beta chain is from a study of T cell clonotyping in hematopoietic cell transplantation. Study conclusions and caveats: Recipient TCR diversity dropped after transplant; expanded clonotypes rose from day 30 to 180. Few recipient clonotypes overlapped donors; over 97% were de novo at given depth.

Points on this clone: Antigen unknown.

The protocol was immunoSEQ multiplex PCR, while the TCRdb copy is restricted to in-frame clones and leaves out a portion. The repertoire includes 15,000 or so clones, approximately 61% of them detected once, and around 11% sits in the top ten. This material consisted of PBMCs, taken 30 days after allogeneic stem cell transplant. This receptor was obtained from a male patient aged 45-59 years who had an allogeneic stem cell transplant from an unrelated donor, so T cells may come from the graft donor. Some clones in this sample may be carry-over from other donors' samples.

This chain's CDR3 is CASSQDNLDTQYF. CDR3 DNA sequence: TGCGCCAGCAGCCAAGACAACCTAGATACGCAGTATTTT. The J gene is TRBJ2-3, the V gene TRBV4-3; D gene ambiguous. Germline V gives CDR1 LGHNA, CDR2 YSLEER. Trimming removed 0 bases from V and 5 bases from J, with 6 bases in between. The CDR3 is 13 amino acids.